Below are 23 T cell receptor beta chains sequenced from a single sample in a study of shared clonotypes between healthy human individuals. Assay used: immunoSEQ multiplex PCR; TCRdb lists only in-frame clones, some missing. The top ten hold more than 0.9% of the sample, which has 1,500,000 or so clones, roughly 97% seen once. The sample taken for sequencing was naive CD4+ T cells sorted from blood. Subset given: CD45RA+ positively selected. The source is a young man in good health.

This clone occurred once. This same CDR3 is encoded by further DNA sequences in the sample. The CDR3, as DNA: TGCGCCAGCAGCTTGCGGGGCCGGGAGACCCAGTACTTC. It codes for CASSLRGRETQYF. The chain links TRBV5-1 to TRBJ2-5; the D call may be TRBD1 or TRBD2 (5 bases each). This CDR3 comprises 13 residues. CDR1 is SGHRS and CDR2 is YFSETQ in the germline V gene. V shed 1 base and J shed 5 bases, with 9 bases lying between them.

CDR3 in DNA: TGTGCCTGGAGCGGGACCCACCGTTCCTACAATGAGCAGTTCTTC. It codes for CAWSGTHRSYNEQFF. The rearrangement uses TRBV30 and TRBJ2-1; D might be TRBD1 or TRBD2, each matching 5 bases. Trimming shortened V by 3 bases and J by 1 base, and 13 bases separated the two germline ends. CDR1 and CDR2 (germline): GTSNPN, SVGIG (reference sequence). The CDR3 loop spans 15 amino acids.

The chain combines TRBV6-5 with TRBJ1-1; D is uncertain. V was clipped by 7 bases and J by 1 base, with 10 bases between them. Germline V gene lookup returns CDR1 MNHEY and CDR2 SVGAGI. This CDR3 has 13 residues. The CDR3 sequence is CASKQRENTEAFF. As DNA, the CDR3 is TGTGCCAGCAAGCAGAGGGAGAACACTGAAGCTTTCTTT.

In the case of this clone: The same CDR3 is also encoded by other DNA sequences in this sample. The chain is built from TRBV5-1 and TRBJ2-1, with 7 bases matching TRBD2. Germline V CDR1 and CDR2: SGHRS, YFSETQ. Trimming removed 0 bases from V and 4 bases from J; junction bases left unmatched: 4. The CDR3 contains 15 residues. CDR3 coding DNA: TGCGCCAGCAGCTTGGTGGGGGGAGGGTACAATGAGCAGTTCTTC. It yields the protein CASSLVGGGYNEQFF. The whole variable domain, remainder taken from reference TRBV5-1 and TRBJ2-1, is KAGVTQTPRYLIKTRGQQVTLSCSPISGHRSVSWYQQTPGQGLQFLFEYFSETQRNKGNFPGRFSGRQFSNSRSEMNVSTLELGDSALYLCASSLVGGGYNEQFFGPGTRLTVL.

The CDR3 nucleotides read TGTGCCAGCAGTTCCCGACAGAAGAACACTGAAGCTTTCTTT. Amino acids: CASSSRQKNTEAFF. V and J are TRBV6-8 and TRBJ1-1; weak D call: TRBD1 (5 bases). Germline CDR1 MNHGY, CDR2 SAAAGT. The ends were cut back, 4 bases at V and 1 base at J, with 10 bases in the middle. The CDR3 covers 14 residues.

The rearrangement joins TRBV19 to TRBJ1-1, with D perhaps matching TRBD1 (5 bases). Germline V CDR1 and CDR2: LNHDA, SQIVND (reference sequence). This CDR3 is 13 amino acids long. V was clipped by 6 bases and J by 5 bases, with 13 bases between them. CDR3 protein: CASSDIRDTEAFF. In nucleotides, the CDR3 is TGTGCCAGTAGCGATATCAGGGATACTGAAGCTTTCTTT.

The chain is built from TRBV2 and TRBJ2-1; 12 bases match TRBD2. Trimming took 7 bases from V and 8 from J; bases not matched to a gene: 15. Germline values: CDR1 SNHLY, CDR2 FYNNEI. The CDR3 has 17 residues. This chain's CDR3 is CASMSEKTSGSSYEQFF. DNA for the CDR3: TGTGCCAGCATGAGTGAGAAGACTAGCGGGAGTAGCTATGAGCAGTTCTTC. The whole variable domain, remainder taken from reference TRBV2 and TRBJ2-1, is EPEVTQTPSHQVTQMGQEVILRCVPISNHLYFYWYRQILGQKVEFLVSFYNNEISEKSEIFDDQFSVERPDGSNFTLKIRSTKLEDSAMYFCASMSEKTSGSSYEQFFGPGTRLTVL.

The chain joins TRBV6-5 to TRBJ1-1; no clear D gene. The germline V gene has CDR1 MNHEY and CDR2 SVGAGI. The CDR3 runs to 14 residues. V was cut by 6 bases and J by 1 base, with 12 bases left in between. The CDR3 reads CASSPGRANTEAFF. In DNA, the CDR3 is TGTGCCAGCAGCCCTGGTCGAGCGAACACTGAAGCTTTCTTT.

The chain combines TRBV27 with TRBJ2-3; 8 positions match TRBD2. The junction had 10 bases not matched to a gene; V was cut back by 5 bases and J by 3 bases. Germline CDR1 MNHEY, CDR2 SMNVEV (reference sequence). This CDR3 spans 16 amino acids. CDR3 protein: CASSTLAGRGTDTQYF. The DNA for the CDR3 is TGTGCCAGCAGTACCTTAGCGGGAAGGGGGACAGATACGCAGTATTTT.

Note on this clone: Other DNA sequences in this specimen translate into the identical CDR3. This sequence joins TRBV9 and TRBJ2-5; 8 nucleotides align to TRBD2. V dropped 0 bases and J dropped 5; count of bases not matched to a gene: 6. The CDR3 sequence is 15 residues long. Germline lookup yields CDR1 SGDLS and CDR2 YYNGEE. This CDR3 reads CASSVEAGVGETQYF. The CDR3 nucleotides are TGTGCCAGCAGCGTAGAAGCGGGAGTGGGGGAGACCCAGTACTTC.

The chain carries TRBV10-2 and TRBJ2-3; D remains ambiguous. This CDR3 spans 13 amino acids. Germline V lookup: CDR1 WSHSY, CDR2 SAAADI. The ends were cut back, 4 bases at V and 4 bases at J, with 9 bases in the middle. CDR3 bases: TGCGCCAGCAGTGTTAGGGCCCCAGATACGCAGTATTTT. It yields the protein CASSVRAPDTQYF.

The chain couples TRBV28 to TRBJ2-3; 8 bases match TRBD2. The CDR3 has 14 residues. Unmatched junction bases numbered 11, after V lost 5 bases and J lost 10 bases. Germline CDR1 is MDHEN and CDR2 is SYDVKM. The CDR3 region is CASSPGTRVDPQYF. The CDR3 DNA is TGTGCCAGCAGTCCTGGGACTAGGGTCGATCCGCAGTATTTT.

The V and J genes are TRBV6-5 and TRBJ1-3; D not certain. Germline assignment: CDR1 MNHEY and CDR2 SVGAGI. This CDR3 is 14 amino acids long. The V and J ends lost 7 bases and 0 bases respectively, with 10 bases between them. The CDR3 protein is CASNNAGSGNTIYF. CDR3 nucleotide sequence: TGTGCCAGCAATAACGCGGGCTCTGGAAACACCATATATTTT.

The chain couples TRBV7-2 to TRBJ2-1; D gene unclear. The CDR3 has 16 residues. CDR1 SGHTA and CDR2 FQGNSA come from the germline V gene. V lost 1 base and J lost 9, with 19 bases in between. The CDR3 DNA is TGTGCCAGCAGCTTAGTTGGCTCCCAACGTGCCGCTGAGCAGTTCTTC. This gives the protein CASSLVGSQRAAEQFF.

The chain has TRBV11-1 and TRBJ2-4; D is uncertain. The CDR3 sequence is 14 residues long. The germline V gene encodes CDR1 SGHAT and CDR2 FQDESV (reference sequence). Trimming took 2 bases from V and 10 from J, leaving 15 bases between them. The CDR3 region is CASSLLPRETIQYF. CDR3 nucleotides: TGTGCCAGCAGCTTACTCCCCCGCGAGACTATTCAGTACTTC.

The CDR3 nucleotides are TGTGCCAGCAGTGAACTACTAGGAAGTACGCAGTATTTT. Residues: CASSELLGSTQYF. The V call is TRBV2, the J call TRBJ2-3, with D perhaps matching TRBD2 (5 bases). The germline gives CDR1 SNHLY, CDR2 FYNNEI. V dropped 2 bases and J dropped 8 bases, with 11 bases sitting between them. This CDR3 contains 13 residues.

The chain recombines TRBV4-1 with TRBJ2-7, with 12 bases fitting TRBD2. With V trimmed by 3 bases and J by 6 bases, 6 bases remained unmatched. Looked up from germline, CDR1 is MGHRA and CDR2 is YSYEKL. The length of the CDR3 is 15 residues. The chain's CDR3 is CASSHGLAGSAEQYF. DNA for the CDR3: TGCGCCAGCAGCCACGGACTAGCGGGATCAGCCGAGCAGTACTTC.

The CDR3 region has the DNA TGTGCCTGGAGTTCTAAGACAATAAGAAATCAGCCCCAGCATTTT. Amino acid sequence: CAWSSKTIRNQPQHF. V is TRBV30 and J is TRBJ1-5; D unresolved. CDR1 and CDR2 (germline): GTSNPN, SVGIG (reference sequence). Trimming pared 2 bases from V and 4 bases from J, leaving 15 bases between. There are 15 residues in the CDR3.

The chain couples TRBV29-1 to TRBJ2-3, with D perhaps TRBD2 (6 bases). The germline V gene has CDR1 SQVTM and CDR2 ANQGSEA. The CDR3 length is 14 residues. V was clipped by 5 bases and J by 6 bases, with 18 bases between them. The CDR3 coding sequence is TGCAGCGTTCGGTCCCGGCGGGGACGGGATACGCAGTATTTT. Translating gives CSVRSRRGRDTQYF.

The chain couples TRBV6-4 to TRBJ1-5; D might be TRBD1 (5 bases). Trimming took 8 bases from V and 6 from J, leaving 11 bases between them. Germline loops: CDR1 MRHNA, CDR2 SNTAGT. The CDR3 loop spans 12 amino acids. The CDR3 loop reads CASRFGGQPQHF. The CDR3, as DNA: TGTGCCAGCCGTTTCGGGGGTCAGCCCCAGCATTTT.

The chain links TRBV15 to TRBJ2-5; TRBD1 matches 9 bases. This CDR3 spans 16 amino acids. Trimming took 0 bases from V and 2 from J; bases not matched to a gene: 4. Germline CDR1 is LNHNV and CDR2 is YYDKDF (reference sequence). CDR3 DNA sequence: TGTGCCACCAGCAGAGACCGGACAGGGGAACAAGAGACCCAGTACTTC. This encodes CATSRDRTGEQETQYF.

The DNA of the CDR3 is TGTGCCAGCATACGGAGGGACAGGGGGACAGATACGCAGTATTTT. Its protein is CASIRRDRGTDTQYF. The chain links TRBV2 to TRBJ2-3; 11 positions match TRBD1. The CDR3 runs to 15 residues. With 7 bases clipped from V and 3 bases from J, the junction kept 6 bases outside the gene matches. The V gene's germline CDR1 is SNHLY and CDR2 FYNNEI.

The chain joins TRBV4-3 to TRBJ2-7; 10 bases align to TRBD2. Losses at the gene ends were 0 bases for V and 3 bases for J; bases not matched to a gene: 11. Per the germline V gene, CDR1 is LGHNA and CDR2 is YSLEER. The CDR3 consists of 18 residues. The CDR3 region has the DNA TGCGCCAGCAGCCAAGAAGTAGTAGGCCTAGCGGGAGACTACGAGCAGTACTTC. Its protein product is CASSQEVVGLAGDYEQYF.